Listed below are T cell receptor beta chains from one sample, sequenced in a study of tumor-infiltrating lymphocytes in oesophageal squamous cell carcinoma. TCRdb re-analysed the PCR reads in MiXCR, keeping a single row per CDR3 protein. Of 6,000 to 6,500 distinct CDR3 sequences in the sample, about 15% are singletons; the top ten hold approximately 17%. The sample comprised esophageal tumor tissue. The source is a male donor with esophageal squamous cell carcinoma. Each CDR3 is given with its conserved first and last residue. D genes are given only for firm matches. Size values are once, few and many counts, or a class for expanded clones, and some rows have none.

d_gene: -
v_gene: TRBV7-6
j_gene: TRBJ2-5
abundance: large
CDR3aa: CASSLVAVQETQYF
CDR3nt: TGTGCCAGCAGCTTAGTAGCGGTTCAAGAGACCCAGTACTTC

d_gene: -
v_gene: TRBV4-1
j_gene: TRBJ1-4
abundance: -
CDR3aa: CASSQGTLGNEKLFF
CDR3nt: TGCGCCAGCAGCCAAGGGACGCTAGGGAACGAAAAACTGTTTTTT

d_gene: TRBD1
v_gene: TRBV19
j_gene: TRBJ2-7
abundance: few
CDR3aa: CASSRDRGYEQYF
CDR3nt: TGTGCCAGTAGTAGGGACAGGGGGTACGAGCAGTACTTC

d_gene: TRBD2
v_gene: TRBV6-2/TRBV6-3
j_gene: TRBJ2-7
abundance: few
CDR3aa: CASMYGGGARRSYEQYF
CDR3nt: TGTGCCAGCATGTATGGCGGGGGGGCCCGGCGCTCCTACGAGCAGTACTTC

d_gene: -
v_gene: TRBV5-1
j_gene: TRBJ2-2
abundance: many
CDR3aa: CASSRDLGPTGELFF
CDR3nt: TGCGCCAGTTCCCGGGACCTCGGACCAACCGGGGAGCTGTTTTTT

d_gene: TRBD2
v_gene: TRBV6-6
j_gene: TRBJ2-5
abundance: -
CDR3aa: CASRYGAGGPNEGFF
CDR3nt: TGTGCCAGCAGGTACGGAGCGGGGGGGCCGAATGAGGGGTTCTTC

d_gene: -
v_gene: TRBV27
j_gene: TRBJ2-7
abundance: many
CDR3aa: CATQDSDTYEQYF
CDR3nt: TGTGCAACACAGGACTCCGACACCTACGAGCAGTACTTC

d_gene: -
v_gene: TRBV7-2
j_gene: TRBJ2-7
abundance: medium-sized
CDR3aa: CASSLARGVYEQYF
CDR3nt: TGTGCCAGCAGCTTAGCCAGGGGGGTCTACGAGCAGTACTTC

d_gene: TRBD1
v_gene: TRBV10-2
j_gene: TRBJ1-1
abundance: many
CDR3aa: CASSPGQGLITEAFF
CDR3nt: TGCGCCAGCAGCCCTGGACAGGGCTTAATCACTGAAGCTTTCTTT

d_gene: -
v_gene: TRBV5-1
j_gene: TRBJ2-5
abundance: -
CDR3aa: CASSLGTQATAQYF
CDR3nt: TGCGCCAGCAGCTTGGGGACTCAAGCAACGGCCCAGTACTTC

d_gene: TRBD1
v_gene: TRBV19
j_gene: TRBJ1-1
abundance: -
CDR3aa: CASSTRGGGTEAFF
CDR3nt: TGTGCCAGTAGTACCAGGGGGGGGGGCACTGAAGCTTTCTTT

d_gene: -
v_gene: TRBV4-2
j_gene: TRBJ2-7
abundance: many
CDR3aa: CASSQEGGGTPYEQYF
CDR3nt: TGTGCCAGCAGCCAAGAGGGGGGGGGCACCCCTTACGAGCAGTACTTC

d_gene: -
v_gene: TRBV6-1
j_gene: TRBJ1-2
abundance: many
CDR3aa: CASSYNNRNYGYTF
CDR3nt: TGTGCCAGCAGTTATAATAACCGGAACTATGGCTACACCTTC

d_gene: TRBD1
v_gene: TRBV27
j_gene: TRBJ2-7
abundance: many
CDR3aa: CASGPTGWSHYEQYF
CDR3nt: TGTGCCAGCGGACCGACAGGGTGGTCCCACTACGAGCAGTACTTC

d_gene: -
v_gene: TRBV19
j_gene: TRBJ2-7
abundance: -
CDR3aa: CASSHPGGVIYEQYF
CDR3nt: TGTGCCAGTAGCCACCCCGGGGGAGTCATCTACGAGCAGTACTTC

d_gene: TRBD2
v_gene: TRBV12-5
j_gene: TRBJ2-1
abundance: medium-sized
CDR3aa: CASGSGGSYNEQFF
CDR3nt: TGTGCTAGTGGCTCGGGGGGATCCTACAATGAGCAGTTCTTC

d_gene: TRBD2
v_gene: TRBV9
j_gene: TRBJ2-1
abundance: -
CDR3aa: CASSAGTSGVYNEQFF
CDR3nt: TGTGCCAGCAGCGCCGGGACTAGCGGGGTCTACAATGAGCAGTTCTTC

d_gene: -
v_gene: TRBV20-1
j_gene: TRBJ2-5
abundance: -
CDR3aa: CSASSQAVPSHYNEQYF
CDR3nt: TGCAGTGCTAGTAGTCAGGCTGTACCTTCTCATTACAATGAGCAGTACTTC

d_gene: TRBD1
v_gene: TRBV4-2
j_gene: TRBJ1-2
abundance: few
CDR3aa: CASSQTGGAYGYTF
CDR3nt: TGTGCCAGCAGTCAGACAGGGGGCGCTTATGGCTACACCTTC

d_gene: -
v_gene: TRBV20-1
j_gene: TRBJ1-1
abundance: once
CDR3aa: CSARLGAGGPEAFF
CDR3nt: TGCAGTGCTAGACTGGGGGCGGGTGGCCCTGAAGCTTTCTTT

d_gene: -
v_gene: TRBV5-4
j_gene: TRBJ2-3
abundance: many
CDR3aa: CAIPTDNLLGDTQYF
CDR3nt: TGTGCCATTCCGACGGATAACCTCCTCGGAGATACGCAGTATTTT

d_gene: TRBD1
v_gene: TRBV11-2
j_gene: TRBJ2-7
abundance: medium-sized
CDR3aa: CASSAGQGSYEQYF
CDR3nt: TGTGCCAGCAGCGCTGGACAGGGCTCCTACGAGCAGTACTTC

d_gene: -
v_gene: TRBV25-1
j_gene: TRBJ2-5
abundance: many
CDR3aa: CASSVSRQYQETQYF
CDR3nt: TGTGCCAGCAGTGTCTCGCGGCAGTACCAAGAGACCCAGTACTTC

d_gene: -
v_gene: TRBV10-3
j_gene: TRBJ2-5
abundance: many
CDR3aa: CAISAGQTQETQYF
CDR3nt: TGTGCCATCAGTGCCGGACAGACCCAAGAGACCCAGTACTTC

d_gene: TRBD1
v_gene: TRBV24-1
j_gene: TRBJ1-2
abundance: many
CDR3aa: CATSDPGTGGAPGYGYTF
CDR3nt: TGTGCCACCAGTGATCCCGGGACAGGGGGCGCACCTGGCTATGGCTACACCTTC

d_gene: TRBD2
v_gene: TRBV6-1
j_gene: TRBJ2-7
abundance: medium-sized
CDR3aa: CASSTLAGGPDEQYF
CDR3nt: TGTGCCAGCAGTACATTAGCGGGGGGTCCTGATGAGCAGTACTTC

d_gene: -
v_gene: TRBV4-2
j_gene: TRBJ1-1
abundance: few
CDR3aa: CASSQPTQSYTEAFF
CDR3nt: TGTGCCAGCAGCCAGCCGACGCAGTCCTACACTGAAGCTTTCTTT

d_gene: -
v_gene: TRBV7-2
j_gene: TRBJ2-4
abundance: -
CDR3aa: CASSRRLNTGELYF
CDR3nt: TGTGCCAGCAGCCGACGACTTAACACCGGGGAGCTGTACTTC